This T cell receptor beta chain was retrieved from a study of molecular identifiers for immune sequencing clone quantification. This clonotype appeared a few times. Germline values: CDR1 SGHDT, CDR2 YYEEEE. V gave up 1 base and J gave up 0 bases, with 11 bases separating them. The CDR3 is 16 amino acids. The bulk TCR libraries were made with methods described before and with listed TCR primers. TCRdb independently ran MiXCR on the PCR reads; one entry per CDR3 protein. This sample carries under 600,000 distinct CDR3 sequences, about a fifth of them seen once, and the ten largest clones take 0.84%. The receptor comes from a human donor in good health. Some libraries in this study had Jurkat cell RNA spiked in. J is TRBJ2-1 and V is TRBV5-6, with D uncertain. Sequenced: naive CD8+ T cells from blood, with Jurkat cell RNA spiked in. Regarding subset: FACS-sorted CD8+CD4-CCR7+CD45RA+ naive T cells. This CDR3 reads CASSLLAAGSYNEQFF. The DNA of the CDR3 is TGTGCCAGCAGCTTGTTAGCCGCCGGCTCCTACAATGAGCAGTTCTTC.